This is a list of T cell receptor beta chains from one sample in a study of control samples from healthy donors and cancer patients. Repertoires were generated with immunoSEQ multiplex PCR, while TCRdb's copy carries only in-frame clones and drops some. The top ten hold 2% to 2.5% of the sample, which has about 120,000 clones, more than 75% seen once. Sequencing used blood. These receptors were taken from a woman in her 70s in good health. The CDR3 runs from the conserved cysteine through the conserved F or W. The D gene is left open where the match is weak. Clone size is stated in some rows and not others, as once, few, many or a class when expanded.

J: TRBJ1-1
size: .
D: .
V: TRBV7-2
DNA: TGTGCCAGCAGTTCGACAGTGAGCGGCACTGAAGCTTTCTTT
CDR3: CASSSTVSGTEAFF

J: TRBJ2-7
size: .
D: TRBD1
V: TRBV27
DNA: TGTGCCAGCAGTTACCCCGGACAGGCGGGCTACGAGCAGTACTTC
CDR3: CASSYPGQAGYEQYF

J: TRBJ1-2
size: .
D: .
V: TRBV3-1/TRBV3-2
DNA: TGTGCCAGCAGCCCCTCCACTGGTAACTATGGCTACACCTTC
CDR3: CASSPSTGNYGYTF

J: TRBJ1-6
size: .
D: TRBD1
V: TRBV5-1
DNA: TGCGCCAGCAGCGGACCGACAGGGAGCTCCTATAATTCACCCCTCCACTTT
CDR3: CASSGPTGSSYNSPLHF

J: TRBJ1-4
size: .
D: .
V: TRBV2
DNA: TGTGCCAGCAAATGGGGCCTTACTAATGAAAAACTGTTTTTT
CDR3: CASKWGLTNEKLFF

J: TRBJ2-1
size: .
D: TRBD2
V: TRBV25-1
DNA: TGTGCCAGCGGACTAGATAGCGGGGAAGTGTTCTTC
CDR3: CASGLDSGEVFF

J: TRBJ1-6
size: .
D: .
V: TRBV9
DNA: TGTGCCAGCAGCGAGGGGCTGGGGTTGGGTTCACCCCTCCACTTT
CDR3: CASSEGLGLGSPLHF

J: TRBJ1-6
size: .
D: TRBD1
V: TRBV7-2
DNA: TGTGCCACCAAAACGGGACAGGGATATTCACCCCTCCACTTT
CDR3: CATKTGQGYSPLHF

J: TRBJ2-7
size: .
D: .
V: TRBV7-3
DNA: TGTGCCAGCAGCCCCCCCAGTTCCTACGAGCAGTACTTC
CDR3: CASSPPSSYEQYF

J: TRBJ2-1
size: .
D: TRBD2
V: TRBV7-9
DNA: TGTGCCAGCAGCCCCCCACCGAGACTAGCGGGGGGAAACAATGAGCAGTTCTTC
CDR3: CASSPPPRLAGGNNEQFF

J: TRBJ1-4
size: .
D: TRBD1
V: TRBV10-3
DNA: TGTGCCATCAGGGGACAGGGAACAGCGAATGAAAAACTGTTTTTT
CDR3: CAIRGQGTANEKLFF

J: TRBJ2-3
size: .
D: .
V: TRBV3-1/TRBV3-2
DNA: TGTGCCAGCAGCCATGGATCTGATACGCAGTATTTT
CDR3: CASSHGSDTQYF

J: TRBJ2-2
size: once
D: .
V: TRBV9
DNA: TGTGCCAGCAGCGTACTTTATGGGGAGCTGTTTTTT
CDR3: CASSVLYGELFF

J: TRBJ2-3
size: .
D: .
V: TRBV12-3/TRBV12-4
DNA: TGTGCCAGCAGTTTGGTTACATTGGGGTTT
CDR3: CASSLVTLGF

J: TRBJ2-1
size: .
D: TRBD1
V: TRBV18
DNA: TGTGCCAGCTCACCCCTTCAGGACAGGGGGCTTCTCTACAATGAGCAGTTCTTC
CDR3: CASSPLQDRGLLYNEQFF

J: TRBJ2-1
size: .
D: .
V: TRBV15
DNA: TGTGCCACCAGCGAGGGGGGGGACTTGGAGTTCTTC
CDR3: CATSEGGDLEFF

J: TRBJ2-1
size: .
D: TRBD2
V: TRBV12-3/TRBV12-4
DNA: TGTGCCAGCAGTCCAACCCTAGCGGGGGAGCAGTTCTTC
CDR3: CASSPTLAGEQFF

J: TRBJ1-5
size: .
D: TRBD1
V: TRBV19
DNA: TGTGCCAGTAGCTATCGGACAGGTCACAATCAGCCCCAGCATTTT
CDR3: CASSYRTGHNQPQHF

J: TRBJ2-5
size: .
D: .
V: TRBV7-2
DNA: TGTGCCAGCAGCTTGATGGGGGGCGAGGCGTACTTC
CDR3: CASSLMGGEAYF

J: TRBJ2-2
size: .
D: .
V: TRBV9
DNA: TGTGCCAGCAGCGTAGTTGACACCGGGGAGCTGTTTTTT
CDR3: CASSVVDTGELFF

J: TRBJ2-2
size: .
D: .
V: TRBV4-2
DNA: TGTGCCAGCAGCCAAGAGGCAGGGCGCAACACCGGGGAGCTGTTTTTT
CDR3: CASSQEAGRNTGELFF

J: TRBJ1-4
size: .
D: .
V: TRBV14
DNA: TGTGCCAGCAGCCATCCGGGGGCACCTAATGAAAAACTGTTTTTT
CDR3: CASSHPGAPNEKLFF

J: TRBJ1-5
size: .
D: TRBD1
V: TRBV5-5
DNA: TGTGCCAGCAGCTCATTCGTCGGGACAGGGGCTCTCAATCAGCCCCAGCATTTT
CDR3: CASSSFVGTGALNQPQHF

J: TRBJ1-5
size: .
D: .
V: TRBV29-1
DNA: TGCAGCGCTTCGTTGAATAGCAATCAGCCCCAGCATTTT
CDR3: CSASLNSNQPQHF

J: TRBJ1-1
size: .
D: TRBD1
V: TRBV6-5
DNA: TGTGCCAGCAGAACAGGGGGCGACAACACTGAAGCTTTCTTT
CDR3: CASRTGGDNTEAFF

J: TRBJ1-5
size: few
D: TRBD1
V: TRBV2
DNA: TGTGCCAGCAGTCGGACAGGGACTAATCAGCCCCAGCATTTT
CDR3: CASSRTGTNQPQHF

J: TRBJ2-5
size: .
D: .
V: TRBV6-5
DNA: TGTGCCAGCAGCCCACCCAGCGGAGGGGAGACCCAGTACTTC
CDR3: CASSPPSGGETQYF

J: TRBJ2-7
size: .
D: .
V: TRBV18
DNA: TGTGCCAGCTCACCTGGGCCCTCCTACGAGCAGTACTTC
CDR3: CASSPGPSYEQYF

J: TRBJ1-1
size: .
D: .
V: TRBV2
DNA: TGTGCCAGCACCCTGGGGTACACTGAAGCTTTCTTT
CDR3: CASTLGYTEAFF

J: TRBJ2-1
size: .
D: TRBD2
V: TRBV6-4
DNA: TGTGCCAGCAGTCTAGCGGGGGGGCCGGGTGAGCAGTTCTTC
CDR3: CASSLAGGPGEQFF

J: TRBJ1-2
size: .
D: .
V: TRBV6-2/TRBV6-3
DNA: TGTGCCAGCAGATACGGGGTGGGCGGCTACACCTTC
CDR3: CASRYGVGGYTF

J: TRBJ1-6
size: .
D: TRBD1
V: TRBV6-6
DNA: TGTGCCTCGTCGGGACAGAATAATTCACCCCTCCACTTT
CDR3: CASSGQNNSPLHF

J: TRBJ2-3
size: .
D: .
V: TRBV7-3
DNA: TGTGCCAGCAGCTTAAGCGCAAGCACAGATACGCAGTATTTT
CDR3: CASSLSASTDTQYF

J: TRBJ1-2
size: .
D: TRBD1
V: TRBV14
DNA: TGTGCCAGCAGCCCAATATGGACAGGGGCTGGCTACACCTTC
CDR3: CASSPIWTGAGYTF

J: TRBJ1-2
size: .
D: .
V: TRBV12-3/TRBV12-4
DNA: TGTGCCAGCAGCTCGGGTTCCGGCTATGGCTACACCTTC
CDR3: CASSSGSGYGYTF

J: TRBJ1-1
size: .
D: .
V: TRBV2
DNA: TGTGCCAGCGTGGCAGGGGACAAGAACACTGAAGCTTTCTTT
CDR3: CASVAGDKNTEAFF

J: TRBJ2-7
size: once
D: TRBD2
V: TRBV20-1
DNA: TGCAGTGCTAGTTCTAGGCTAGCGGGGCACGAGCAGTACTTC
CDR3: CSASSRLAGHEQYF

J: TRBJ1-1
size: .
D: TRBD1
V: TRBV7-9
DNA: TGTGCCAGCAGCACCCGACAGGGGGCGGTGGACACTGAAGCTTTCTTT
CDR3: CASSTRQGAVDTEAFF

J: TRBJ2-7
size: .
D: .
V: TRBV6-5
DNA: TGTGCCAGCAGACTGAGCATGGGTTACGAGCAGTACTTC
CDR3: CASRLSMGYEQYF

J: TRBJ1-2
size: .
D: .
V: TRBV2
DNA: TGTGCCAGCAGTGCAGCACAGGGTTCGGGAGGCTACACCTTC
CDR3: CASSAAQGSGGYTF

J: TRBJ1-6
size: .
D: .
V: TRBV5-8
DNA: TGTGCCAGCAGCCACGGGACACTGGATTCACCCCTCCACTTT
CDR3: CASSHGTLDSPLHF

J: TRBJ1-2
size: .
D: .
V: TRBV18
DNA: TGTGCCAGCTCACCAGGGATTTTCTATGGCTACACCTTC
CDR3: CASSPGIFYGYTF

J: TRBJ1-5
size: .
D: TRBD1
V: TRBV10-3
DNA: TGTGCCATCAGTGTGGGACAGGGGGCGAATCAGCCCCAGCATTTT
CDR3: CAISVGQGANQPQHF

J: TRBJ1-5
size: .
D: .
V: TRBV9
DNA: TGTGCCAGCAGCCCTAATGGAGATCGACCTCAGCCCCAGCATTTT
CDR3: CASSPNGDRPQPQHF

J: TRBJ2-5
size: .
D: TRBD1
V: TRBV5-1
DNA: TGCGCCAGCAGCTTGGCCTCGGCAGGGGGAGAGACCCAGTACTTC
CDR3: CASSLASAGGETQYF

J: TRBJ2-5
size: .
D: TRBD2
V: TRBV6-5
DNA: TGTGCCAGCAGATTTAGCGGGGGGGCGGGAGAGACCCAGTACTTC
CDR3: CASRFSGGAGETQYF

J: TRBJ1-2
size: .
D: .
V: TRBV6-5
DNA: TGTGCCAGCAGGCCAACAGCGGGCGGCTACACCTTC
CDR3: CASRPTAGGYTF

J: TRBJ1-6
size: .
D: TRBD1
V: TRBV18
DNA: TGTGCCAGCTCACCCGGGACAGGGGGAACCCTGGGTTCACCCCTCCACTTT
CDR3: CASSPGTGGTLGSPLHF

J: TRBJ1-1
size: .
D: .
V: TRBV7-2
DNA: TGTGCCAGCAGTAGGGGCCGGACTGAAGCTTTCTTT
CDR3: CASSRGRTEAFF

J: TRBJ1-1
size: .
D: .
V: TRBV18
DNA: TGTGCCAGCTCACCGGTAGGGGATACCCCCGGAGCTTTCTTT
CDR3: CASSPVGDTPGAFF

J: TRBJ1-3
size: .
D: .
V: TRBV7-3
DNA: TGTGCCAGCAGCTTAACGGGAGGGTACTCTGGAAACACCATATATTTT
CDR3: CASSLTGGYSGNTIYF

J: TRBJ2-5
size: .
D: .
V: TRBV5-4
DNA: TGTGCCAGCAGCCCGGACAGAGGGGAGACCCAGTACTTC
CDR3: CASSPDRGETQYF

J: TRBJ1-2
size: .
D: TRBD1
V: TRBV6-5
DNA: TGTGCCAGCAGTTCGGACAGGGGGCGGTTCTATGGCTACACCTTC
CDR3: CASSSDRGRFYGYTF

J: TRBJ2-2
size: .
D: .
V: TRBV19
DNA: TGTGCCAGTAGATCGGACAGCGGGGAGCTGTTTTTT
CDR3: CASRSDSGELFF

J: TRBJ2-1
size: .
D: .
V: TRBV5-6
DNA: TGTGCCAGCAGCGGGAGGAGCGTTTACAATGAGCAGTTCTTC
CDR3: CASSGRSVYNEQFF

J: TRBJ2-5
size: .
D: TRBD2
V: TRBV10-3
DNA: TGTGCCATCAGATCGGGTCGGGGGGATGGAGAAGAGACCCAGTACTTC
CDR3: CAIRSGRGDGEETQYF

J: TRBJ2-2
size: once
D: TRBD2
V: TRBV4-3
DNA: TGCCCCAGCAGCCAAGGGGAGGCGGGGGGGCTAAGCACCGGGGAGCTGTTTTTT
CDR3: CPSSQGEAGGLSTGELFF

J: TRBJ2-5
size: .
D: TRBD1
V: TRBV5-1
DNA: TGCGCCAGCAGCTCGGACAGGGGACAGACCCAGTACTTC
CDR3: CASSSDRGQTQYF

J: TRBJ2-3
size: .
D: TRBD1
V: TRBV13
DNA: TGTGCCAGCAGCCCTGGGACAGGCACAGATACGCAGTATTTT
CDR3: CASSPGTGTDTQYF